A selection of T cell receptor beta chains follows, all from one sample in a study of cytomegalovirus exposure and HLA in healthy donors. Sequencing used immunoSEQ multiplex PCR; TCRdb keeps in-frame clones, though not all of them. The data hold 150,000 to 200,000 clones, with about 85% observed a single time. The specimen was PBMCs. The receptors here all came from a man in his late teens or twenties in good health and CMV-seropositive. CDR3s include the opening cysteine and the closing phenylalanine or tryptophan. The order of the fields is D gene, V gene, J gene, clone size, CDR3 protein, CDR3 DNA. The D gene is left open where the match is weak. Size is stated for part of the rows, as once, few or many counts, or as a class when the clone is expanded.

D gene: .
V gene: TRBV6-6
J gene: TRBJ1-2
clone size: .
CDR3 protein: CASSPAVRGLDGYTF
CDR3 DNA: TGTGCCAGCAGCCCTGCGGTTCGGGGTCTGGATGGCTACACCTTC

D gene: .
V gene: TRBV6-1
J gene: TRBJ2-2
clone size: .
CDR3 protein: CASRSLQGTGELFF
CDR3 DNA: TGTGCCAGCAGATCTCTCCAGGGAACCGGGGAGCTGTTTTTT

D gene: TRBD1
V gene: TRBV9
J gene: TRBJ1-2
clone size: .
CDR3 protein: CASSVGWTGLGGYTF
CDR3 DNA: TGTGCCAGCAGCGTAGGCTGGACAGGGTTGGGAGGCTACACCTTC

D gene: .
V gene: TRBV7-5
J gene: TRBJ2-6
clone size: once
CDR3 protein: CARSINRVSGANVLTF
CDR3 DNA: TGTGCCAGAAGCATCAACAGGGTCTCTGGGGCCAACGTCCTGACTTTC

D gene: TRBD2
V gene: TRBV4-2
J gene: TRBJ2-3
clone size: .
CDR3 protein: CASSQDAGETQYF
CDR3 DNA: TGTGCCAGCAGCCAAGATGCGGGAGAGACGCAGTATTTT

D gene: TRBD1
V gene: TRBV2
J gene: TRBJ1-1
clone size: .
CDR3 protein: CASTNRGLNTEAFF
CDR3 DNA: TGTGCCAGCACAAACAGGGGATTGAACACTGAAGCTTTCTTT

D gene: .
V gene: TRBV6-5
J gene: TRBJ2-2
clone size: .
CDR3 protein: CASSSSYANTGELFF
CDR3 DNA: TGTGCCAGCAGTTCCTCCTACGCTAACACCGGGGAGCTGTTTTTT

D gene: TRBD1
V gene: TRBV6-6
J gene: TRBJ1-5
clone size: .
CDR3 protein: CASSYADRVGNQPQHF
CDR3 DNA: TGTGCCAGCAGTTATGCCGACAGGGTAGGCAATCAGCCCCAGCATTTT

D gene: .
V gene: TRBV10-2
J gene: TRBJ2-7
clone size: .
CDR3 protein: CASGPAGVAYEQYF
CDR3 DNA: TGCGCCAGCGGGCCGGCAGGGGTGGCCTACGAGCAGTACTTC

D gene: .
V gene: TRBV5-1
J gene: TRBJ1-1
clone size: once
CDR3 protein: CASSFTGRGEAFF
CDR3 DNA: TGCGCCAGCAGCTTTACAGGGCGAGGAGAAGCTTTCTTT

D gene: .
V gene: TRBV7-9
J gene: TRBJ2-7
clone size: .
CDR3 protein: CASSLIGESSYEQYF
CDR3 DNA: TGTGCCAGCAGCTTAATCGGGGAGAGCTCCTACGAGCAGTACTTC

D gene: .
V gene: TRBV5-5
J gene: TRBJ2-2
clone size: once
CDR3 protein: CASSLSTGELFF
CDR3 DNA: TGTGCCAGCAGCCTCAGCACCGGGGAGCTGTTTTTT

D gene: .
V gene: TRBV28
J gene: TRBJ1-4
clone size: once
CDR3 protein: CASSRGYEKLFF
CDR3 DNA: TGTGCCAGCAGCCGGGGGTATGAAAAACTGTTTTTT